The clone carrying this T cell receptor beta chain was detected many times. This sample stems from a study of T cells in Graves' hyperthyroidism and ophthalmopathy. What was amplified from RNA transcripts were TCR beta CDR3 regions. A set of HTBI primers served as the primers for a first-round RT-PCR of the TCR CDR3. In TCRdb, the multiplex PCR reads were re-called with MiXCR into one record per CDR3 protein. The sample holds 250,000 or so distinct CDR3 sequences; roughly 15% are singletons and the top ten take 30% to 35%. Patients were excluded because of uncontrolled infection, other autoimmune disease, pregnancy or lactation. The sequencing input was blood. The clonotype was recovered from a woman aged 50 to 60 with Graves' hyperthyroidism that later progressed to Graves' ophthalmopathy.

The CDR3 sequence is CSARGVGKGTNEKLFF. Here the CDR3 DNA reads TGCAGTGCTAGAGGTGTAGGGAAGGGAACTAATGAAAAACTGTTTTTT. This chain uses TRBV20-1 with TRBJ1-4; D remains ambiguous. The CDR3 length is 16 residues. V gave up 1 base and J gave up 1 base, with 13 bases separating them. Germline assignment: CDR1 DFQATT and CDR2 SNEGSKA (reference sequence).